This T cell receptor (beta chain) originates from a study of CD8+ T cells in alopecia areata. Study summary: Tofacitinib was taken orally by treated patients, and the dose was 5 to 10 mg twice daily. The protocol delivered tofacitinib for 6 to 18 months, then withdrew it for 6 months.

cDNA prepared by RNA extraction and subsequent reverse transcription served as the template for sequencing. Using immunoSEQ multiplex PCR, the repertoire was profiled, and TCRdb retains in-frame clones only, with some absent. The sample contains about 150,000 clones, 40% to 60% of which appear only once. Study-level points and caveats: Across lesional scalp, and particularly alopecia totalis/universalis, clonality surpassed that of normal scalp.

With respect to this clone: Its antigen is not known.

The investigators collected lesional scalp punch biopsies and peripheral blood from alopecia areata patients. The germline gives CDR1 MRHNA, CDR2 SNTAGT. The CDR3 loop spans 13 amino acids. V lost 2 bases, J lost 7 bases, and 9 bases lay in between. This TCR was sampled from a human donor with alopecia areata. The V gene is TRBV6-4, the J gene TRBJ2-1; possible D gene TRBD2, 5 bases. The sequencing here drew on CD8+ T cells sorted from blood, taken at week 0. The CDR3 sequence is CASSDEGWNEQFF. CDR3 nucleotides: TGTGCCAGCAGTGACGAGGGATGGAATGAGCAGTTCTTC.